A selection of T cell receptor beta chains follows, all from one sample in a study of Graves' ophthalmopathy and Graves' hyperthyroidism. MiXCR, run by TCRdb on the multiplex PCR reads, gives a single entry per CDR3 protein. The table shows more than 45,000 distinct CDR3 sequences, with around half occurring only once. Material for sequencing was peripheral blood. These receptors all come from an adult man with Graves' ophthalmopathy. Both conserved end residues are part of each CDR3. The D gene is left open where the match is weak. Clone size is not always given. Where it is, it says once, few, many or a class for expanded clones.

v_gene	j_gene	abundance	d_gene	CDR3aa	CDR3nt
TRBV20-1	TRBJ1-5	NA	NA	CSAKCTDYSNQPQHF	TGCAGTGCTAAATGTACAGATTATAGTAATCAGCCCCAGCATTTT
TRBV20-1	TRBJ1-1	NA	NA	CSAGGWEAFF	TGCAGTGCTGGAGGGTGGGAAGCTTTCTTT
TRBV20-1	TRBJ1-2	NA	NA	CSAREDYTF	TGCAGTGCTAGGGAGGACTACACCTTC
TRBV28	TRBJ1-4	many	NA	CASSSRRVSEKLFF	TGTGCCAGCAGTTCGCGCAGGGTCAGCGAAAAACTGTTTTTT
TRBV6-1	TRBJ2-5	NA	TRBD2	CASSELAGETQYF	TGTGCCAGCAGTGAACTAGCGGGAGAGACCCAGTACTTC
TRBV19	TRBJ1-1	NA	TRBD1	CASSIGTGVTEAFF	TGTGCCAGTAGTATTGGGACAGGGGTTACTGAAGCTTTCTTT
TRBV20-1	TRBJ2-3	NA	TRBD2	CSARGHTSGTTDTQYF	TGCAGTGCTAGAGGTCATACTAGCGGGACCACAGATACGCAGTATTTT
TRBV20-1	TRBJ2-3	many	NA	CSAQGRRRTDTQYF	TGCAGTGCTCAAGGCCGAAGGCGCACAGATACGCAGTATTTT
TRBV9	TRBJ2-3	NA	TRBD2	CASSFGLEADAQYF	TGTGCCAGCAGCTTCGGACTAGAAGCAGATGCGCAGTATTTT
TRBV4-1	TRBJ2-3	many	NA	CASSPQEQDTQYF	TGCGCCAGCAGCCCTCAAGAACAGGATACGCAGTATTTT
TRBV28	TRBJ2-7	many	NA	CASSFLDEQYF	TGTGCCAGCAGTTTTCTGGACGAGCAGTACTTC
TRBV7-9	TRBJ2-1	NA	NA	CASSLGSTSIDEQFF	TGTGCCAGCAGCTTGGGTAGCACCTCTATCGATGAGCAGTTCTTC
TRBV20-1	TRBJ2-6	few	NA	CSARVNTGANVLTF	TGCAGTGCTAGGGTGAACACTGGGGCCAACGTCCTGACTTTC
TRBV5-1	TRBJ1-1	once	TRBD1	CASSFGQGLNTEAFF	TGCGCCAGCAGCTTCGGACAGGGTTTGAACACTGAAGCGTTCTTT
TRBV7-2	TRBJ2-1	NA	NA	CASSLGGAQDNGQFF	TGCGCCAGCAGCTTAGGCGGGGCGCAGGACAATGGGCAGTTCTTC
TRBV5-1	TRBJ2-5	many	NA	CASSLGQQETQYF	TGCGCCAGCAGCTTGGGACAACAAGAGACCCAGTACTTC
TRBV7-3	TRBJ1-2	NA	TRBD1	CASSPLGAGDRGNGYTF	TGTGCCAGCAGCCCCCTAGGTGCTGGAGACAGGGGGAATGGCTACACCTTC
TRBV19	TRBJ1-2	NA	TRBD1	CASRRQGGGVHGYTF	TGTGCCAGTAGGCGACAGGGCGGTGGGGTTCATGGCTACACCTTC
TRBV15	TRBJ2-5	NA	NA	CATSRELGTQYF	TGTGCCACCAGCAGAGAACTTGGGACCCAGTACTTC
TRBV2	TRBJ2-7	many	NA	CASSVRSFLNEQYF	TGTGCCAGCAGTGTGCGGTCTTTCCTAAACGAGCAGTACTTC
TRBV20-1	TRBJ2-3	NA	TRBD2	CSARGPAGVADTRYF	TGCAGTGCTAGAGGACCAGCGGGAGTAGCAGATACGCGGTATTTT
TRBV9	TRBJ2-7	once	NA	CASSAGRASYEQYF	TGTGCCAGCAGCGCCGGCAGGGCCTCCTACGAGCAGTACTTC
TRBV28	TRBJ2-7	NA	NA	CASTVGSPYEQYF	TGTGCCAGCACCGTCGGGTCCCCCTACGAGCAGTACTTC
TRBV5-1	TRBJ1-2	NA	NA	CASSLGQEWGYGYTF	TGCGCCAGCAGCTTGGGACAGGAGTGGGGCTATGGCTACACCTTC
TRBV5-1	TRBJ2-1	many	NA	CASTPTSNNEQFF	TGCGCCAGCACGCCGACTAGTAACAATGAGCAGTTCTTC
TRBV5-1	TRBJ1-2	NA	TRBD1	CASSLELPGGGYTF	TGCGCCAGCAGCTTGGAACTCCCAGGGGGAGGCTACACCTTC
TRBV5-1	TRBJ2-3	once	TRBD2	CASSPLAGGTGDTQYF	TGCGCCAGCAGCCCTCTAGCGGGAGGGACAGGGGATACGCAGTACTTT
TRBV20-1	TRBJ1-4	NA	TRBD1	CGADTGGRDEKLFF	TGCGGTGCAGATACAGGGGGCAGAGATGAAAAACTGTTTTTT
TRBV12-3/TRBV12-4	TRBJ2-7	NA	NA	CASSLRDYEQYF	TGTGCCAGCAGTCTGCGGGACTACGAGCAGTACTTC
TRBV9	TRBJ2-3	few	NA	CASSRGGFGTDTQYF	TGTGCCAGCAGCCGAGGGGGGTTTGGGACAGATACGCAGTATTTT
TRBV5-6	TRBJ1-1	many	NA	CASSLMRGTEAFF	TGTGCCAGCAGCTTGATGAGGGGCACTGAAGCTTTCTTT
TRBV19	TRBJ2-1	NA	TRBD1	CAHPGQGSYNEQFF	TGTGCTCATCCGGGACAGGGCTCCTACAATGAGCAGTTCTTC
TRBV9	TRBJ1-2	NA	TRBD1	CASNTGQALWGYTF	TGTGCCAGCAACACGGGACAGGCTCTATGGGGCTACACCTTC
TRBV7-2	TRBJ1-4	many	NA	CASSFPEGPNEKLFF	TGTGCCAGCAGCTTTCCTGAGGGCCCTAATGAAAAACTGTTTTTT
TRBV5-1	TRBJ2-7	NA	NA	CASSLLGGNRTYEQCF	TGCGCCAGCAGCTTGCTTGGGGGGAACAGAACCTACGAGCAGTGCTTC
TRBV7-2	TRBJ1-5	NA	NA	CASSLGAVLGISNQPQHF	TGTGCCAGCAGCTTAGGGGCGGTGTTAGGCATTAGCAATCAGCCCCAGCATTTT
TRBV20-1	TRBJ1-1	NA	NA	CSARIGDTEAFF	TGCAGTGCTAGGATAGGGGACACTGAAGCTTTCTTT
TRBV6-1	TRBJ1-6	NA	NA	CAILQGLSPLHF	TGTGCCATCCTACAGGGCCTTTCACCCCTCCACTTT
TRBV13	TRBJ1-6	NA	NA	CASSTTRGSNSPLHF	TGTGCCAGCAGCACCACCCGAGGGTCTAATTCACCCCTCCACTTT
TRBV5-1	TRBJ1-4	NA	NA	CAGSQTGTRNEKLFF	TGCGCTGGCAGCCAAACAGGGACCCGAAATGAAAAACTGTTTTTT
TRBV28	TRBJ2-7	NA	NA	CASISPAPSYEQYF	TGTGCCAGCATCTCCCCGGCTCCCTCCTACGAGCAGTACTTC
TRBV7-2	TRBJ2-3	many	TRBD2	CASSLRGSGRVPTGTDTQYF	TGTGCCAGCAGCTTACGAGGTAGCGGGAGGGTACCGACGGGGACAGATACGCAGTATTTT
TRBV20-1	TRBJ1-2	NA	NA	CSARGMGRSGYTF	TGCAGTGCTAGAGGGATGGGCAGGTCTGGCTACACCTTC
TRBV7-9	TRBJ2-1	many	TRBD2	CASSLDSGRAGEQFF	TGTGCCAGCAGCCTCGATAGCGGGAGGGCCGGGGAGCAGTTCTTC
TRBV3-1	TRBJ2-1	many	NA	CASSQGTKTEQFF	TGTGCCAGCAGCCAAGGTACGAAAACAGAGCAGTTCTTC
TRBV20-1	TRBJ2-7	many	TRBD1	CSTSLLDRFSYEQYF	TGCAGTACCTCCTTATTGGACAGGTTCTCCTACGAGCAGTACTTC
TRBV7-2	TRBJ2-5	NA	NA	CASSLLRGTNETQYF	TGTGCCAGCAGCTTACTTAGGGGAACCAATGAGACCCAGTACTTC
TRBV29-1	TRBJ2-5	NA	TRBD1	CSVDPGGQETQYF	TGCAGCGTTGACCCAGGGGGCCAAGAGACCCAGTACTTC
TRBV19	TRBJ2-1	few	NA	CASSSPHGEQFF	TGTGCCAGTAGTTCGCCCCACGGGGAGCAGTTCTTC
TRBV5-8	TRBJ2-5	many	TRBD2	CASSLRLAGQETQYF	TGTGCCAGCAGCCTGCGACTAGCGGGGCAAGAGACCCAGTACTTC
TRBV7-4	TRBJ2-7	NA	NA	CASSQAAGLEQYF	TGCGCCAGCAGCCAAGCGGCCGGCCTGGAACAGTACTTC
TRBV27	TRBJ1-5	NA	NA	CASSSRRGASGNQPQHF	TGTGCCAGCAGTTCTCGAAGGGGGGCGTCGGGCAATCAGCCCCAGCATTTT
TRBV7-6	TRBJ1-5	once	NA	CASSPRLAGTNQPQHF	TGTGCCAGCAGCCCGAGACTAGCGGGGACCAATCAGCCCCAGCATTTT
TRBV19	TRBJ1-5	many	TRBD1	CASSIEGTGIQPQHF	TGTGCCAGTAGTATTGAGGGGACAGGGATTCAGCCCCAGCATTTT
TRBV20-1	TRBJ1-5	NA	NA	CSAGTEGGEPQHF	TGCAGTGCTGGGACTGAGGGGGGGGAGCCCCAGCATTTT
TRBV29-1	TRBJ2-1	NA	NA	CSLGADNEQFF	TGCAGCTTAGGGGCAGACAATGAGCAGTTCTTC
TRBV3-1	TRBJ1-4	many	TRBD1	CASSDRVEKLFF	TGTGCCAGCAGCGACAGGGTTGAAAAACTGTTTTTT
TRBV7-6	TRBJ2-1	many	NA	CASSSQVRWGDNEQFF	TGTGCCAGCAGCTCACAAGTGAGGTGGGGGGATAATGAGCAGTTCTTC
TRBV7-3	TRBJ2-1	NA	TRBD2	CASSRDYRSYNEQLF	TGTGCCAGCAGCCGGGACTACCGCTCCTACAATGAGCAGCTCTTC
TRBV29-1	TRBJ2-4	NA	NA	CSVRQALAKNIQYF	TGCAGCGTTAGACAGGCCTTAGCCAAAAACATTCAGTACTTC